This TCR beta chain is drawn from a study of shared clonotypes between healthy human individuals. Overall study: The cohort had two women and a few men, ages 18 to 49.

The study, taken as a whole, reports: Naive CD4 clonotype sharing across several donors was 5% to 6%.

A word on this clone: Its antigen is undetermined.

Sequencing was performed with immunoSEQ multiplex PCR; in TCRdb, only in-frame clones are kept and a portion is missing. The repertoire holds roughly 2.2 million clones, 80% to 95% seen once, with roughly 0.36% in the top ten. This CDR3 region has 15 residues. The V end lost 4 bases, the J end lost 6 bases, and 20 bases lay between the germline ends. The germline gives CDR1 SGHRS, CDR2 YFSETQ. The sample consisted of naive CD4+ T cells from PBMCs. Subset described: CD45RA+ positively selected. The source is a man between 18 and 35 years old in good health. Some clones in this sample may be carry-over from other donors' samples. The V and J genes are TRBV5-1 and TRBJ2-7, with D possibly matching TRBD2 (6 bases). In DNA form, the CDR3 reads TGCGCCAGCAGCATGGGACTGGGGCCGGTCGGCGAGCAGTACTTC. As protein: CASSMGLGPVGEQYF.